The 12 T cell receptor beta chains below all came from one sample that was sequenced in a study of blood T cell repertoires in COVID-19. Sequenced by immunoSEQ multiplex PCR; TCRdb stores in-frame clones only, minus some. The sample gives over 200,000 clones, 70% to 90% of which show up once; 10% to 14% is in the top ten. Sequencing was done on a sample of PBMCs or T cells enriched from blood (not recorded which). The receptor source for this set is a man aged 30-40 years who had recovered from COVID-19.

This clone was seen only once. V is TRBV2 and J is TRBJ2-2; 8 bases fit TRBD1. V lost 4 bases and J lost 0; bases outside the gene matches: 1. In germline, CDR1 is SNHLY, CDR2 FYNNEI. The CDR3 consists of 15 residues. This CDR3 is CASSVQGANTGELFF. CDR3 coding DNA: TGTGCCAGCAGTGTACAGGGGGCGAACACCGGGGAGCTGTTTTTT.

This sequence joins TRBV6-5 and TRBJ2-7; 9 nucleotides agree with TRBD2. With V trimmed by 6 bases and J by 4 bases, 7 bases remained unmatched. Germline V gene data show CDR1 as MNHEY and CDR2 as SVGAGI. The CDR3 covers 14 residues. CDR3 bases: TGTGCCAGCAGCCGAGCGGGAGGTTTATACGAGCAGTACTTC. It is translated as CASSRAGGLYEQYF.

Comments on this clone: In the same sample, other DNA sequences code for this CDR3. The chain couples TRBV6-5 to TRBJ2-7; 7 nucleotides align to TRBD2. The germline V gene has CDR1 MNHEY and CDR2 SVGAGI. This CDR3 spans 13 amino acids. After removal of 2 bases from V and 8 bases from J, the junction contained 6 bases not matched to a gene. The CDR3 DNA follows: TGTGCCAGCAGTTACGGGGGGGGGTGGCAGCAGTACTTC. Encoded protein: CASSYGGGWQQYF.

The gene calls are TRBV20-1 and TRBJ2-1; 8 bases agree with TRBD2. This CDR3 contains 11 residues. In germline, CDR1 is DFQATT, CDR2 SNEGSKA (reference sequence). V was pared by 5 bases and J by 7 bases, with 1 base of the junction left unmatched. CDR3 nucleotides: TGCAGTGCTCCTAGCGGGAATGAGCAGTTCTTC. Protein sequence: CSAPSGNEQFF.

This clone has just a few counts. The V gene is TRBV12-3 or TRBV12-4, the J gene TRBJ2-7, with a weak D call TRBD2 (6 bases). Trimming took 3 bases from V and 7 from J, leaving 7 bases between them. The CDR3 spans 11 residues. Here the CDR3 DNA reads TGTGCCAGCAGTTTCGCGGGAGAGCAGTACTTC. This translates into CASSFAGEQYF.

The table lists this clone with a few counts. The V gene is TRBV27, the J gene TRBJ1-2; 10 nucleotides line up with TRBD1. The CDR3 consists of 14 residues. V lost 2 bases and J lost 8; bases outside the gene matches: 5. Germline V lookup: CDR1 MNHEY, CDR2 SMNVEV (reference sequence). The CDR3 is CASSLDRGRGGYTF. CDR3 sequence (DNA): TGTGCCAGCAGTTTAGACAGGGGGCGTGGGGGCTACACCTTC.

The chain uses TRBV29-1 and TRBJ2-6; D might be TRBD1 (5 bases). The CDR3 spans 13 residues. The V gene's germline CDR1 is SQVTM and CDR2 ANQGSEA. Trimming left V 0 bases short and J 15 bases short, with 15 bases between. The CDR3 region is CSVEDRAEGDLTF. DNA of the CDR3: TGCAGCGTTGAAGATCGTGCGGAAGGGGACCTGACTTTC.

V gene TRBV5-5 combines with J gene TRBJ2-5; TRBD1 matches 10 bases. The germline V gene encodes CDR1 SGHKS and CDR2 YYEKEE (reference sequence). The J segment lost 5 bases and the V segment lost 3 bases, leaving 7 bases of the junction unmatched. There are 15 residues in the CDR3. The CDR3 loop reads CASSWGDRGQETQYF. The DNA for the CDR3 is TGTGCCAGCAGCTGGGGGGACAGGGGCCAGGAGACCCAGTACTTC. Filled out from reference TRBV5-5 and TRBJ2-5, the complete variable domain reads DAGVTQSPTHLIKTRGQQVTLRCSPISGHKSVSWYQQVLGQGPQFIFQYYEKEERGRGNFPDRFSARQFPNYSSELNVNALLLGDSALYLCASSWGDRGQETQYFGPGTRLLVL.

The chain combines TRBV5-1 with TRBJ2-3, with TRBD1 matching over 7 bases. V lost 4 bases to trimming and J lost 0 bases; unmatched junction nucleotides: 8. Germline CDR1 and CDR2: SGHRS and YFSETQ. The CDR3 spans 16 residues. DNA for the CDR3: TGCGCCAGCAGCCAACCAGACAGGGATAGCACAGATACGCAGTATTTT. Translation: CASSQPDRDSTDTQYF. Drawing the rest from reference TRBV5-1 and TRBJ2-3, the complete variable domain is KAGVTQTPRYLIKTRGQQVTLSCSPISGHRSVSWYQQTPGQGLQFLFEYFSETQRNKGNFPGRFSGRQFSNSRSEMNVSTLELGDSALYLCASSQPDRDSTDTQYFGPGTRLTVL.

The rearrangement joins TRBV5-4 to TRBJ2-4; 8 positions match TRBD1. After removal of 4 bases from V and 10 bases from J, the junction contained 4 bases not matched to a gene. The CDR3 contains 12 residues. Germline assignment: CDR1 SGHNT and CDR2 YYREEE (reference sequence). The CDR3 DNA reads TGTGCCAGCAGCGAGACAGGGGAGATTCAGTACTTC. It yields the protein CASSETGEIQYF.

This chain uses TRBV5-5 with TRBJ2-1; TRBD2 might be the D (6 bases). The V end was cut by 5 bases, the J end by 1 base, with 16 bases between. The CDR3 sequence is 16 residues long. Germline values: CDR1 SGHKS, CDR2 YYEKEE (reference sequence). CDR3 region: CASSQTGTGSYNEQFF. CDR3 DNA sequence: TGTGCCAGCAGTCAAACCGGGACTGGGTCCTACAATGAGCAGTTCTTC. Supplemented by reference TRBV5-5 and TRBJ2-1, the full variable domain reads DAGVTQSPTHLIKTRGQQVTLRCSPISGHKSVSWYQQVLGQGPQFIFQYYEKEERGRGNFPDRFSARQFPNYSSELNVNALLLGDSALYLCASSQTGTGSYNEQFFGPGTRLTVL.

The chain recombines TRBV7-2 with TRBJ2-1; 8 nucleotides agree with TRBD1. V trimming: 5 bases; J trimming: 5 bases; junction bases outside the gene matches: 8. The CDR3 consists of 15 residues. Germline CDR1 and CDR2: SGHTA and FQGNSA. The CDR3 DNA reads TGTGCCAGCAGCCTCCAGGGACAGGCGAACAATGAGCAGTTCTTC. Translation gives CASSLQGQANNEQFF.